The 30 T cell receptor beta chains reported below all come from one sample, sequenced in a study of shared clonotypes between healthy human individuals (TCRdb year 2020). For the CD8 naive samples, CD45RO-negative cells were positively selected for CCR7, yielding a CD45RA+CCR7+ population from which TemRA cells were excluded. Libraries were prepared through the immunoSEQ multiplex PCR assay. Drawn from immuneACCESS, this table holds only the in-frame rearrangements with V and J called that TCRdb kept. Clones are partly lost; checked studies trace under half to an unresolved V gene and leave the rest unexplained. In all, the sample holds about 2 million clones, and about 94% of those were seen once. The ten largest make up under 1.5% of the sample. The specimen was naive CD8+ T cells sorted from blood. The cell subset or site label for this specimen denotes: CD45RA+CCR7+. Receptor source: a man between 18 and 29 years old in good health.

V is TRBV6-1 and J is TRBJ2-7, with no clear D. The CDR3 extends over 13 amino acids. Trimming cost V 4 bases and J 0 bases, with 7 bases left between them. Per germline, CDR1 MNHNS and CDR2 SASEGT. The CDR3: CASSVAISYEQYF. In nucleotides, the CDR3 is TGTGCCAGCAGTGTTGCAATCTCCTACGAGCAGTACTTC.

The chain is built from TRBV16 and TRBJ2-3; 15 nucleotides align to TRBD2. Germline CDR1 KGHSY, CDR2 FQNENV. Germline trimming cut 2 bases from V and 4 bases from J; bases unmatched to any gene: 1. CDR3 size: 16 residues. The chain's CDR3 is CASSQGLAGGADTQYF. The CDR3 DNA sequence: TGTGCCAGCAGCCAAGGACTAGCGGGAGGGGCAGATACGCAGTATTTT.

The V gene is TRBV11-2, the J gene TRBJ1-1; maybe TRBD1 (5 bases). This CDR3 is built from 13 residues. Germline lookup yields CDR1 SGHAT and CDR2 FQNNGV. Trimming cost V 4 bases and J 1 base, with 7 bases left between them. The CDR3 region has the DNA TGTGCCAGCAGCTACGGGACGAACACTGAAGCTTTCTTT. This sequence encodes CASSYGTNTEAFF. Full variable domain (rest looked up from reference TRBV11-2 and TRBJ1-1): EAGVAQSPRYKIIEKRQSVAFWCNPISGHATLYWYQQILGQGPKLLIQFQNNGVVDDSQLPKDRFSAERLKGVDSTLKIQPAKLEDSAVYLCASSYGTNTEAFFGQGTRLTVV.

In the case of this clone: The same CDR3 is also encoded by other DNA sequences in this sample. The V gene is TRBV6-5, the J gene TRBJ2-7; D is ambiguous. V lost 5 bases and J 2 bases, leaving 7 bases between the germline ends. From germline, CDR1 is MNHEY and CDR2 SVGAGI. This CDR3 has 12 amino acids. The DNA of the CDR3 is TGTGCCAGCAGTGATGGGACCTACGAGCAGTACTTC. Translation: CASSDGTYEQYF.

The CDR3 is CASSLVWVYNEQFF. CDR3 nucleotide sequence: TGTGCCAGCAGCTTGGTTTGGGTCTACAATGAGCAGTTCTTC. The chain has TRBV5-6 and TRBJ2-1; no clear D gene. The V gene's germline CDR1 is SGHDT and CDR2 YYEEEE. The CDR3 is 14 amino acids. The V end was cut by 0 bases, the J end by 3 bases, with 7 bases between.

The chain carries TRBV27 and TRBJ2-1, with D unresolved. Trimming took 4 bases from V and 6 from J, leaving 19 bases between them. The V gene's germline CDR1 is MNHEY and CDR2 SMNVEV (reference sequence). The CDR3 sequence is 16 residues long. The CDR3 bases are TGTGCCAGCAGTTCCACGGACCCATTTCCCCTCAATGAGCAGTTCTTC. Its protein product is CASSSTDPFPLNEQFF.

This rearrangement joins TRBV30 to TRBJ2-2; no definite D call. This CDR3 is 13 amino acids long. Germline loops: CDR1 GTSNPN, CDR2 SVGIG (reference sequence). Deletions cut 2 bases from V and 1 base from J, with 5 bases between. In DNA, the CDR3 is TGTGCCTGGAGTCCGGAGAACACCGGGGAGCTGTTTTTT. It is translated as CAWSPENTGELFF. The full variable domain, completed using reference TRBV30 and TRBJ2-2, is SQTIHQWPATLVQPVGSPLSLECTVEGTSNPNLYWYRQAAGRGLQLLFYSVGIGQISSEVPQNLSASRPQDRQFILSSKKLLLSDSGFYLCAWSPENTGELFFGEGSRLTVL.

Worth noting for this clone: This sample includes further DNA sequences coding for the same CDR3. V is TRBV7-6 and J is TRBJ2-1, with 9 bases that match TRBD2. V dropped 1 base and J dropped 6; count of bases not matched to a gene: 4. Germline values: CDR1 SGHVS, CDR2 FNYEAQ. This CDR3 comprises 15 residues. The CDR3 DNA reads TGTGCCAGCAGCTTAGTTGCGGGAGGGCCCAATGAGCAGTTCTTC. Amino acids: CASSLVAGGPNEQFF.

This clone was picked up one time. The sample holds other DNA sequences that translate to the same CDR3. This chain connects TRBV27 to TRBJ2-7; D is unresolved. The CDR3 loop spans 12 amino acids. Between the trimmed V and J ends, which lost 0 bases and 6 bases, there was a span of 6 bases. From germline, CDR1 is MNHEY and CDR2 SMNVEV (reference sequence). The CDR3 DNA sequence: TGTGCCAGCAGTTTATCAGGCACCGAGCAGTACTTC. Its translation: CASSLSGTEQYF.

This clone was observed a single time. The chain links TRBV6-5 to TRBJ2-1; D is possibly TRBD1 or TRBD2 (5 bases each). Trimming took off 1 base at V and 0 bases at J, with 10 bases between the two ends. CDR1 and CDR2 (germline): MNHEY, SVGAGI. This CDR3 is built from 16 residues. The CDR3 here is CASSYFGASSYNEQFF. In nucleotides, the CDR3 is TGTGCCAGCAGTTACTTCGGGGCCAGCTCCTACAATGAGCAGTTCTTC.

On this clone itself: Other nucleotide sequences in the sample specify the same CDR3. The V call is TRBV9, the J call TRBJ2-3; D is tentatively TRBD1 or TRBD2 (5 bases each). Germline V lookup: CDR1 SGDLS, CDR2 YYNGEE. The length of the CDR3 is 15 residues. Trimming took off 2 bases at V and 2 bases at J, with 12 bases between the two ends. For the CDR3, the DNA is TGTGCCAGCAGCGTCGGGGCAGGGTACACAGATACGCAGTATTTT. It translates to CASSVGAGYTDTQYF. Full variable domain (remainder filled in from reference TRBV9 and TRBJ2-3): DSGVTQTPKHLITATGQRVTLRCSPRSGDLSVYWYQQSLDQGLQFLIQYYNGEERAKGNILERFSAQQFPDLHSELNLSSLELGDSALYFCASSVGAGYTDTQYFGPGTRLTVL.

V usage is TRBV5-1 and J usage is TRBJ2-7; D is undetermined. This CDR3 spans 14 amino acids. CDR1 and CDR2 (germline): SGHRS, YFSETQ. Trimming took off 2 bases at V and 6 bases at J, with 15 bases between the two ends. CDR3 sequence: CASSLTFAISEQYF. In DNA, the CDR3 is TGCGCCAGCAGCTTAACCTTCGCGATAAGCGAGCAGTACTTC.

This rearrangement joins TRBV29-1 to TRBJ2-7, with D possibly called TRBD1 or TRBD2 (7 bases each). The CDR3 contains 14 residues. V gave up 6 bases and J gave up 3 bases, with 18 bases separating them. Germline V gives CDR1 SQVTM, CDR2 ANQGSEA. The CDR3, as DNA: TGCAGCGTGGGGGGGACAGACTTGATCTACGAGCAGTACTTC. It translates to CSVGGTDLIYEQYF.

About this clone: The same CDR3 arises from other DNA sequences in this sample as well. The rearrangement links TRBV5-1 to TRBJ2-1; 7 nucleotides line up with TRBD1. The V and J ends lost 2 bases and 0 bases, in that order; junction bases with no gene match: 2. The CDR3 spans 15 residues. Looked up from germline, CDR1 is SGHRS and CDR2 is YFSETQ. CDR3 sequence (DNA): TGCGCCAGCAGCTTAGGGACAGCCTCCTACAATGAGCAGTTCTTC. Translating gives CASSLGTASYNEQFF.

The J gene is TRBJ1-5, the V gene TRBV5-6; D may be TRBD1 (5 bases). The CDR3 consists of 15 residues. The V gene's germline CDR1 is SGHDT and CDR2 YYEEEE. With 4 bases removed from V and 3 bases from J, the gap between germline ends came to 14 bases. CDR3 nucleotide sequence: TGTGCCAGCAGCGTACGGGACGATCTCAATCAGCCCCAGCATTTT. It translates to CASSVRDDLNQPQHF.

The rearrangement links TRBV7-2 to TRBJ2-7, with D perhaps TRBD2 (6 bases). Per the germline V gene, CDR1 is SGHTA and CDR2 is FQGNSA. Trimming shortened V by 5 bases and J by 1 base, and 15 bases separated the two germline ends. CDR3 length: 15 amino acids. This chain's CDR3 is CASSLRRGYSYEQYF. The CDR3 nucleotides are TGTGCCAGCAGCCTGAGGCGGGGATATTCCTACGAGCAGTACTTC.

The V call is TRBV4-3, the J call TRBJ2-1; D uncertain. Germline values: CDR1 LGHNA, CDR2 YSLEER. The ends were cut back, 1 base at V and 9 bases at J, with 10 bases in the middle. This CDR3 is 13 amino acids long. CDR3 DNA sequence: TGCGCCAGCAGCCAAGGGCTGGCAATTGAGCAGTTCTTC. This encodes CASSQGLAIEQFF.

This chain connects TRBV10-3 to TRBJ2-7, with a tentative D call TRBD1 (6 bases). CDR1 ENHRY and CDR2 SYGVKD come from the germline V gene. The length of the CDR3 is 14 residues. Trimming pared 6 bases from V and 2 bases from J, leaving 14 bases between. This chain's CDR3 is CAISLSDSPYEQYF. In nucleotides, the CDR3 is TGTGCCATCAGCCTTTCGGACAGTCCCTACGAGCAGTACTTC.

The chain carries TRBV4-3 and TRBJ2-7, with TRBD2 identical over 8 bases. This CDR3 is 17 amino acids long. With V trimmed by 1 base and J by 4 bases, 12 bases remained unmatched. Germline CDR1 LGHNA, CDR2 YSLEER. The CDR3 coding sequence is TGCGCCAGCAGCCAAGCCCTGAGCGGGAGAGTAGGGTACGAGCAGTACTTC. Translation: CASSQALSGRVGYEQYF.

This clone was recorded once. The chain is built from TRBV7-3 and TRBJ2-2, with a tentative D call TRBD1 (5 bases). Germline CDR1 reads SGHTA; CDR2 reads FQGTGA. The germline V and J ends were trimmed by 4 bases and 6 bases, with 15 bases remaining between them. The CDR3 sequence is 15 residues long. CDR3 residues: CASSYKGAEAGELFF. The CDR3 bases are TGTGCCAGCAGCTACAAAGGGGCAGAGGCCGGGGAGCTGTTTTTT.

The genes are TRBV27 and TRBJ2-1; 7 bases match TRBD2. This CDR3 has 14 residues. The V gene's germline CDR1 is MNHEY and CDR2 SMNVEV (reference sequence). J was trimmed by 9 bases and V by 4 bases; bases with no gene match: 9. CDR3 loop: CASSSGWGGVEQFF. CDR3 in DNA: TGTGCCAGCAGTTCGGGGTGGGGGGGAGTTGAGCAGTTCTTC.

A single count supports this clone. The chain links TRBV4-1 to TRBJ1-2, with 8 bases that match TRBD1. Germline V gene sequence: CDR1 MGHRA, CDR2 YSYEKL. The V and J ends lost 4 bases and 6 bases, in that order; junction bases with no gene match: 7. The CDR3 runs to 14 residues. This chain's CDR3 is CASSPETGANGYTF. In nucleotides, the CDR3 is TGCGCCAGCAGCCCAGAGACAGGGGCTAATGGCTACACCTTC.

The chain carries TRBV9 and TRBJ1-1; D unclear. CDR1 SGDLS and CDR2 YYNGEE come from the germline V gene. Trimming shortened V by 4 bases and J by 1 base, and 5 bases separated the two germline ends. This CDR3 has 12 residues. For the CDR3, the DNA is TGTGCCAGCAGCCCCCAGAACACTGAAGCTTTCTTT. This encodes CASSPQNTEAFF.

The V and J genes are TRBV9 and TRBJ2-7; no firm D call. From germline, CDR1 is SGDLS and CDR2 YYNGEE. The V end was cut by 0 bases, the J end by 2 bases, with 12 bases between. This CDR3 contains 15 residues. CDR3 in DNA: TGTGCCAGCAGCGTAGAGGACCAACCACCCTACGAGCAGTACTTC. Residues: CASSVEDQPPYEQYF.

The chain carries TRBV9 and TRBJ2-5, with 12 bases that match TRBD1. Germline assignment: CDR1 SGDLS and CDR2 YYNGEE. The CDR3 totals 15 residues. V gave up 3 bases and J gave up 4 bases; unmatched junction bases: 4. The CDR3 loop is CASSAGQGAGETQYF. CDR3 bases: TGTGCCAGCAGCGCGGGACAGGGGGCGGGAGAGACCCAGTACTTC. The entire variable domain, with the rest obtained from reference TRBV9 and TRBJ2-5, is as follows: DSGVTQTPKHLITATGQRVTLRCSPRSGDLSVYWYQQSLDQGLQFLIQYYNGEERAKGNILERFSAQQFPDLHSELNLSSLELGDSALYFCASSAGQGAGETQYFGPGTRLLVL.

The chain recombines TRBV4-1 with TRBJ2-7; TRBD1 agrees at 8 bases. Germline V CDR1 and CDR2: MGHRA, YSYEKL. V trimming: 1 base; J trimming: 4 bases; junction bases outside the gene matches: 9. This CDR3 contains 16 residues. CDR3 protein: CASSQVTAGGAYEQYF. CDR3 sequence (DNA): TGCGCCAGCAGCCAAGTCACGGCAGGGGGCGCGTACGAGCAGTACTTC.

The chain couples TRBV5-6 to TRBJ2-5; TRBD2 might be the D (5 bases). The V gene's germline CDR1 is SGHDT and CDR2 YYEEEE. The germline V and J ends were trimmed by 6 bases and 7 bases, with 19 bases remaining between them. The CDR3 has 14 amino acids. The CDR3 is CASNLDSAPLTQYF. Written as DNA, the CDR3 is TGTGCCAGCAACCTTGATAGCGCCCCTCTGACCCAGTACTTC.

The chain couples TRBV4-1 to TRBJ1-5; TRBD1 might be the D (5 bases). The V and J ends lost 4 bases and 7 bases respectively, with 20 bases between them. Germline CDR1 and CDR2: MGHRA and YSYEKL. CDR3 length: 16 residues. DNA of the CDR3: TGCGCCAGCAGCCCCGGATATCCCTCGGCAGGGCAGCCCCAGCATTTT. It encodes CASSPGYPSAGQPQHF.

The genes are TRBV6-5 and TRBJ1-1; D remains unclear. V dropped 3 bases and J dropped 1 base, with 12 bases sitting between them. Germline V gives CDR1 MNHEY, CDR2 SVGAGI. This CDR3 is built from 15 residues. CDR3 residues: CASSYEGVGNTEAFF. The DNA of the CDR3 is TGTGCCAGCAGTTATGAGGGAGTGGGGAACACTGAAGCTTTCTTT.

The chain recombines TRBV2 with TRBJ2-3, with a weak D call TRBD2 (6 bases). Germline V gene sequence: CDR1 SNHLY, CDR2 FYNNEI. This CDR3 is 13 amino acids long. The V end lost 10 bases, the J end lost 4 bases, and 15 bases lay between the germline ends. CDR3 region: CATHKGGADTQYF. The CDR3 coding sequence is TGTGCCACCCACAAAGGCGGGGCAGATACGCAGTATTTT.